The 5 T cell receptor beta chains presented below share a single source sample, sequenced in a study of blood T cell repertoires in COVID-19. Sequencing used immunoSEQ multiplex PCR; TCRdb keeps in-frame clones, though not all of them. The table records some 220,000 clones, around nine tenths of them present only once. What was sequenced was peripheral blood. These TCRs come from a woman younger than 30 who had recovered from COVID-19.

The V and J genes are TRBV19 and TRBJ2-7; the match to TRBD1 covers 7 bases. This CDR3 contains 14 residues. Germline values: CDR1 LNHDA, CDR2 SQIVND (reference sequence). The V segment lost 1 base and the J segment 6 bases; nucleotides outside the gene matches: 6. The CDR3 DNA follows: TGTGCCAGTAGTATAGGTGACAGGGTTCGCGAGCAGTACTTC. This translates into CASSIGDRVREQYF.

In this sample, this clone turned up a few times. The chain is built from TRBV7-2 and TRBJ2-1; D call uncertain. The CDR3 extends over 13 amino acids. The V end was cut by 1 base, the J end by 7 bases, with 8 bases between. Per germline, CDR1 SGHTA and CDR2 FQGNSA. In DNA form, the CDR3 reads TGTGCCAGCAGCTTAGGTCCCGCGAATGAGCAGTTCTTC. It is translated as CASSLGPANEQFF.

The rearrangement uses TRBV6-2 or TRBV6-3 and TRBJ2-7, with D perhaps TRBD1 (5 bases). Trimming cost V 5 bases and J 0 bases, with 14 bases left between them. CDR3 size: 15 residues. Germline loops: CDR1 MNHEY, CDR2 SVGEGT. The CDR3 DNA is TGTGCCAGCAGTGCTAGAGATAGGGGCTCCTACGAGCAGTACTTC. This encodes CASSARDRGSYEQYF.

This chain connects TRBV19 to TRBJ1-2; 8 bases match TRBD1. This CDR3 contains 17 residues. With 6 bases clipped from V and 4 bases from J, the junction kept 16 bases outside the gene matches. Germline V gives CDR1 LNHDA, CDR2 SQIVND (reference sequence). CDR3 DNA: TGTGCCAGTAGCCCTCGGGACAGGCCCTATTACGCCTATGGCTACACCTTC. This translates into CASSPRDRPYYAYGYTF. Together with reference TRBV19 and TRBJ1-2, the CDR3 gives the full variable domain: DGGITQSPKYLFRKEGQNVTLSCEQNLNHDAMYWYRQDPGQGLRLIYYSQIVNDFQKGDIAEGYSVSREKKESFPLTVTSAQKNPTAFYLCASSPRDRPYYAYGYTFGSGTRLTVV.

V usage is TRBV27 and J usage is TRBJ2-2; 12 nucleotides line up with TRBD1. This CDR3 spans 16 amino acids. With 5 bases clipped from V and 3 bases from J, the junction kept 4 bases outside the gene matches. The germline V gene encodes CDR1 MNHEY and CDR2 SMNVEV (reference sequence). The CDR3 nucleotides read TGTGCCAGCAGTCCAGGGACAGGGGGCTACACCGGGGAGCTGTTTTTT. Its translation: CASSPGTGGYTGELFF.